This entry features one T cell receptor (beta chain) sequence. This clonotype was counted ten times or more. Its antigen is still unknown. Base qualities are not provided; no much larger clone lies one nucleotide away. The data belong to a study of identical twins (dated by TCRdb to the mid-2010s). For context, the study as a whole: TCR alpha and beta repertoires from monozygotic twins, unrelated adults of various ages and cord blood were deep-sequenced to test whether fetal clonotypes persist. Replicate twin experiments were performed at different times using different library preparation protocols to rule out contamination. What the authors observed across the whole study: In monozygotic twins, out-of-frame TCR alpha sharing was systematically underestimated by recombination models, although the models agreed with sharing between unrelated individuals. Conclusions relied on cross-sectional statistical analysis, since the same donors could not be followed over many years. A weaker excess of twin sharing was found in beta out-of-frame sequences because the signal-to-noise ratio was lowered by fewer shared sequences. Abundant cord blood beta clonotypes had fewer insertions, young adult naive repertoires showed a similar but weaker trend, and memory repertoires showed no such trend. Compared with coincidental sharing between unrelated individuals, out-of-frame TCR alpha sequences shared between twins had an excess of sequences with low generation probability. Invariant T cells such as MAIT and iNKT could partly confound zero-insertion analyses, though diverse VJ usage argued against this for most clonotypes.

The library was generated by 5' RACE. The instrument given in TCRdb is Illumina HiSeq 2000. A universal primer binding site was added through template switching, and the final cDNA carried a unique molecular identifier so that TCR cDNA molecules could be counted accurately. First-strand cDNA for TCR alpha and beta chains was synthesized from specific primers in the conserved constant-segment region. To control for contamination, each cDNA library was double barcoded with a SMART-Mk sample barcode plus Illumina barcodes. TruSeq adapter sequences, together with Illumina sample barcodes, were added in two successive PCR steps. The Illumina HiSeq platform was used with custom primers to sequence TCR alpha and beta cDNA libraries. The authors processed their data as follows. MiGEC was used to process raw reads and extract unique molecular identifiers, and MiXCR was used to find CDR3 positions. For each individual, recombination models were inferred using an EM algorithm with the repgenHMM and IGoR tools. The tcR package in R was used for shared clonotype analysis, with sharing normalized by the product of cloneset sizes. Out-of-frame nonproductive sequences were analyzed to study raw recombination free of thymic and clonal selection effects. Clones were called with MiXCR by TCRdb after fastp trimmed the public reads at Q25, and only in-frame beta chains were retained. Each entry merges the rows of one CDR3 protein and shows their most common DNA and genes. The V and J calls, along with clone size, are taken from TCRdb and not from the paper's own processing. Counted in this sample were 640,000 or so distinct CDR3 sequences; over 5% of them appeared once. The ten largest clones capture about 2% of the sample.

Only healthy Caucasian donors were included. The researchers also sequenced three unrelated adults who were not twins: a male aged 18 to 29, a male aged 50 to 59, and a female aged 50 to 59. Miltenyi CD45RO+ enrichment and human naive T-cell isolation kits were used to isolate memory (CD45RO+) and naive T cells from PBMC. Reading the germline V gene gives CDR1 SGHVS and CDR2 FQNEAQ. The CDR3 sequence holds 14 residues, the cysteine and phenylalanine included. Here the CDR3 DNA is all that survives: 42 bases in frame from base 1. The V end loses 3 bases and the J end loses 7 bases, and a stretch of 12 bases separates them.

The receptor comes from a young man in good health. Sample: naive T cells sorted from blood. According to the study, the label for this sample's cell subset or site signals: cells isolated with a human naive T-cell isolation kit. The chain joins TRBV7-8 to TRBJ2-2, with an unclear D gene assignment. The DNA sequence is as follows: TGTGCCAGCAGCTTCGACCCGAGAGGCGGGGAGCTGTTTTTT. Its protein reads: CASSFDPRGGELFF.